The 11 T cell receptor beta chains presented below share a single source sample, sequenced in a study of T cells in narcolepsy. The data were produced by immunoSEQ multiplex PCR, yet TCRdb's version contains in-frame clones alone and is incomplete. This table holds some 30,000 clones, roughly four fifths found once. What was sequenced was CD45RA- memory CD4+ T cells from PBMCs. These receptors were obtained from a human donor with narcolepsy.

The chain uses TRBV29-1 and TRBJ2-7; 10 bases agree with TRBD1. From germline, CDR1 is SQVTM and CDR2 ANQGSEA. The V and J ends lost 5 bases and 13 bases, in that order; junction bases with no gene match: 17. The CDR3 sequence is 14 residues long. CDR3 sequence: CSVSPGQGGNTVYF. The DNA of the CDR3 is TGCAGCGTTTCCCCTGGACAGGGGGGAAATACCGTTTACTTC.

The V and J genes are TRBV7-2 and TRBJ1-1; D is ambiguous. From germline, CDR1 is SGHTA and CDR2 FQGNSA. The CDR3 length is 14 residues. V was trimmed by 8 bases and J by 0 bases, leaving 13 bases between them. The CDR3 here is CASSSGGMNTEAFF. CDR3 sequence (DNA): TGTGCCAGCTCCTCTGGCGGGATGAACACTGAAGCTTTCTTT.

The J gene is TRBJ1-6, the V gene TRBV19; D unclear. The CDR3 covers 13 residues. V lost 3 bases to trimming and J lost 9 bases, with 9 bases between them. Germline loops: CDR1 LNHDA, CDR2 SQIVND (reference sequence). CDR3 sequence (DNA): TGTGCCAGTAGTATGGGCCGGAGTTCACCCCTCCACTTT. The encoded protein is CASSMGRSSPLHF.

The chain's CDR3 is CASSLQSGGAEAFF. In DNA form, the CDR3 reads TGTGCCAGCAGCTTACAATCAGGGGGCGCGGAAGCTTTCTTT. The J gene is TRBJ1-1, the V gene TRBV11-2; 8 bases line up with TRBD1. CDR3 length: 14 amino acids. Trimming removed 2 bases from V and 8 bases from J; junction bases left unmatched: 7. Germline CDR1 and CDR2: SGHAT and FQNNGV. Complete variable domain (other parts from reference TRBV11-2 and TRBJ1-1): EAGVAQSPRYKIIEKRQSVAFWCNPISGHATLYWYQQILGQGPKLLIQFQNNGVVDDSQLPKDRFSAERLKGVDSTLKIQPAKLEDSAVYLCASSLQSGGAEAFFGQGTRLTVV.

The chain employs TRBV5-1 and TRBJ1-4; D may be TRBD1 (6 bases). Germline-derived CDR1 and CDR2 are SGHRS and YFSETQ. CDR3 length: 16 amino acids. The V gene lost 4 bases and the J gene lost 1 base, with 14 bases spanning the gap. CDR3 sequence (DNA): TGCGCCAGCAGCCTGAACCCGACAGGAACTAATGAAAAACTGTTTTTT. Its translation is CASSLNPTGTNEKLFF.

The CDR3 loop is CASSFRDRGNEQFF. The DNA for the CDR3 is TGTGCCAGCAGCTTCCGGGACAGGGGGAATGAGCAGTTCTTC. V usage is TRBV7-9 and J usage is TRBJ2-1; the match to TRBD1 covers 11 bases. Germline V gives CDR1 SEHNR, CDR2 FQNEAQ (reference sequence). The trim removed 3 bases at V and 7 bases at J, leaving 2 bases unmatched. This CDR3 has 14 amino acids.

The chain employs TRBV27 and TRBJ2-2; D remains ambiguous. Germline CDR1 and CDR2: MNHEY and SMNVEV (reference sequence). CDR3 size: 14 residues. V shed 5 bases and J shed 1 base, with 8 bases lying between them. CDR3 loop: CASSRAGNTGELFF. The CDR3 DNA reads TGTGCCAGCAGTAGGGCAGGGAACACCGGGGAGCTGTTTTTT.

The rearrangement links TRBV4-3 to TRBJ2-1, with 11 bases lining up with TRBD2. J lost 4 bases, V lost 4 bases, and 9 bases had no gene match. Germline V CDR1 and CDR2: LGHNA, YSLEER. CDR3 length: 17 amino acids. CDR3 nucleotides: TGCGCCAGCAGCCTTCTCTTTGGGACTAGCGGATACAATGAGCAGTTCTTC. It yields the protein CASSLLFGTSGYNEQFF.

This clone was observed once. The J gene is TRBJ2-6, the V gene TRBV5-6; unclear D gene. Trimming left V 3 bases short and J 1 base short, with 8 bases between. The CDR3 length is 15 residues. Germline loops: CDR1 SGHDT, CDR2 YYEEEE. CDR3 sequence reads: CASSSLRSGANVLTF. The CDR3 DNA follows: TGTGCCAGCAGCTCCCTCAGATCTGGGGCCAACGTCCTGACTTTC. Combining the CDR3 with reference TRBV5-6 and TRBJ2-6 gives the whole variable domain DAGVTQSPTHLIKTRGQQVTLRCSPKSGHDTVSWYQQALGQGPQFIFQYYEEEERQRGNFPDRFSGHQFPNYSSELNVNALLLGDSALYLCASSSLRSGANVLTFGAGSRLTVL.

The DNA of the CDR3 is TGTGCCAGCAGTCCACTAACGGGGGCGAGGAATCAGCCCCAGCATTTT. This encodes CASSPLTGARNQPQHF. This rearrangement joins TRBV27 to TRBJ1-5; D perhaps matches TRBD1 (6 bases). The CDR3 extends over 16 amino acids. Trimming took off 5 bases at V and 4 bases at J, with 18 bases between the two ends. Germline CDR1 reads MNHEY; CDR2 reads SMNVEV (reference sequence).

CDR3 in amino acids: CATSRVGDGDTQYF. The CDR3 bases are TGTGCCACCAGCAGAGTCGGGGACGGGGATACGCAGTATTTT. The rearrangement uses TRBV15 and TRBJ2-3; D is tentatively TRBD1 or TRBD2 (5 bases each). This CDR3 is 14 amino acids long. Germline CDR1 is LNHNV and CDR2 is YYDKDF (reference sequence). V gave up 1 base and J gave up 6 bases, with 11 bases separating them. Using reference TRBV15 and TRBJ2-3 for the parts outside the CDR3, the full variable domain is DAMVIQNPRYQVTQFGKPVTLSCSQTLNHNVMYWYQQKSSQAPKLLFHYYDKDFNNEADTPDNFQSRRPNTSFCFLDIRSPGLGDTAMYLCATSRVGDGDTQYFGPGTRLTVL.